The next 6 T cell receptor beta chains were all read from a single sample in a study of TIL therapy for anti-PD-1-resistant metastatic lung cancer. Sequencing used immunoSEQ v3. Clones were sequenced by immunoSEQ multiplex PCR, and TCRdb holds only the in-frame ones, with some missing. The data contain more than 9,500 clones, about three fifths of them singletons. As for time point: pre-treatment sample, taken before nivolumab and TIL therapy. The tumor samples were excised metastases, mostly pleural nodules or supraclavicular lymph nodes. Here the sequenced sample was tumor tissue, taken at baseline. These receptors were obtained from a person between 25 and 80 years old with non-small cell lung cancer.

The V call is TRBV2, the J call TRBJ2-3; perhaps TRBD2 as D (6 bases). Trimming removed 6 bases from V and 7 bases from J, with 20 bases in between. The CDR3 length is 15 residues. Germline V gene data show CDR1 as SNHLY and CDR2 as FYNNEI. CDR3 coding DNA: TGTGCCAGCAGGGGCGGGACCCTGCCTTTAAATACGCAGTATTTT. Amino acids: CASRGGTLPLNTQYF.

This clone was seen just once. This sequence joins TRBV3-1 (or the pseudogene TRBV3-2) and TRBJ2-1, with D maybe TRBD2 (5 bases). Germline-derived CDR1 and CDR2 are LGHDT and YNNKEL (reference sequence). Trimming removed 4 bases at V and 6 bases at J, with 16 bases between. The CDR3 totals 15 residues. CDR3 DNA sequence: TGTGCCAGCAGCCTGGGGAGTGTTAGTTCCAATGAGCAGTTCTTC. Protein sequence: CASSLGSVSSNEQFF.

The chain links TRBV5-6 to TRBJ1-5; 9 nucleotides agree with TRBD1. The CDR3 spans 16 residues. The V segment lost 3 bases and the J segment 3 bases; nucleotides outside the gene matches: 7. The germline V gene encodes CDR1 SGHDT and CDR2 YYEEEE. The chain's CDR3 is CASSYGGQGFNQPQHF. The CDR3 nucleotides are TGTGCCAGCAGCTACGGGGGACAGGGATTCAATCAGCCCCAGCATTTT.

The chain is built from TRBV9 and TRBJ2-1; D is ambiguous. CDR1 is SGDLS and CDR2 is YYNGEE in the germline V gene. CDR3 length: 11 amino acids. V was trimmed by 2 bases and J by 5 bases, leaving 2 bases between them. As DNA, the CDR3 is TGTGCCAGCAGCGTGGACAATGAGCAGTTCTTC. Its protein product is CASSVDNEQFF. Full variable domain (missing parts from reference TRBV9 and TRBJ2-1): DSGVTQTPKHLITATGQRVTLRCSPRSGDLSVYWYQQSLDQGLQFLIQYYNGEERAKGNILERFSAQQFPDLHSELNLSSLELGDSALYFCASSVDNEQFFGPGTRLTVL.

In its sample, this clone is medium-sized (0.01 to 0.1%). The V gene is TRBV5-6, the J gene TRBJ1-5, with D hard to call. The V end lost 3 bases, the J end lost 5 bases, and 15 bases lay between the germline ends. CDR1 and CDR2 (germline): SGHDT, YYEEEE. The CDR3 has 15 amino acids. The CDR3 nucleotides read TGTGCCAGCAGCTGGGCTTCGAGGAGTGATCAGCCCCAGCATTTT. It specifies CASSWASRSDQPQHF.

This clone was seen a handful of times. J is TRBJ2-3 and V is TRBV6-5; perhaps TRBD1 as D (7 bases). The CDR3 is made up of 14 amino acids. The V gene's germline CDR1 is MNHEY and CDR2 SVGAGI. Deletions cut 5 bases from V and 7 bases from J, with 16 bases between. The CDR3 DNA reads as TGTGCCAGCAGTCCGGCAGGGGGGATTTATACGCAGTATTTT. This gives the protein CASSPAGGIYTQYF.